This TCR beta chain was identified in a study of blood T cell repertoires in COVID-19. Study in general: Donors in the United States, Italy and Spain gave samples during acute or convalescent COVID-19. T cells, B-cell-depleted T cells, or PBMCs provided the cDNA or gDNA that served as material.

Sequencing used immunoSEQ multiplex PCR; TCRdb keeps in-frame clones, though not all of them. The sample lists about 200,000 clones, about 88% seen once, with about 18% in the top ten. The length of the CDR3 is 16 residues. V was trimmed by 0 bases and J by 0 bases, leaving 9 bases between them. Germline assignment: CDR1 SEHNR and CDR2 FQNEAQ (reference sequence). The Seattle patients, enrolled during active infection, were followed longitudinally. This chain joins TRBV7-9 and TRBJ2-1; no reliable D call. The sequenced sample was peripheral blood. The clonotype was recovered from a man over 45 with COVID-19, enrolled during active disease. CDR3 loop: CASSLAPRDSYNEQFF. DNA for the CDR3: TGTGCCAGCAGCTTAGCGCCGCGCGACTCCTACAATGAGCAGTTCTTC.